This TCR beta chain was retrieved from a study of T-cell memory formation after mild COVID-19 (dated by TCRdb to 2020 to 2022). The study in broad terms: TCR sequence clusters from the two donors were found to be largely donor specific. In a couple of donors, T-cell clones that expanded and contracted after mild COVID-19 were followed by sequencing TCRalpha and TCRbeta repertoires longitudinally. The cohort comprised two young, previously healthy adult volunteers, one female and one male. The study at large found these results: Contracting CD4+ clones turned up mainly in the CM and EM memory subsets, whereas EMRA was where CD8+ clones were enriched. From day 15 to 85, contracting clones showed balanced CD4/CD8 phenotypes, whereas a second wave of clones that expanded from day 15 to 37 leaned towards CD4+. Whether the second-wave clones peaking on day 37 were SARS-CoV-2 specific was not confirmed. Some responding clones were detected in pre-infection memory, suggesting pre-existing cross-reactive memory T cells joined the SARS-CoV-2 response. The study covered only a couple of mild cases, and larger cohorts including severe cases with pre-infection samples were considered necessary.

Ficoll-Paque density gradient centrifugation was the method used to isolate PBMCs. Remarks on this clonotype: This receptor's antigen is unknown. One end of the junction fails to match germline, which may point to a read error.

The sequencer was an Illumina NovaSeq 6000. Using 5'RACE with constant-segment primers, TCRalpha and TCRbeta cDNA libraries were constructed, with sample barcodes and unique molecular identifiers added in the process. RNA was extracted from every sample with Trizol reagent. Libraries were amplified in two PCR steps, with a second sample barcode and Illumina TruSeq adapters added in the second step. The libraries were sequenced on an Illumina NovaSeq using 2 x 150 bp paired-end reads. For the original study's pipeline: Demultiplexing of reads and collapsing into UMI-guided consensus sequences were performed with migec v1.2.7. Using mixcr v2.1.11, UMI consensuses were aligned to TRA and TRB V and J templates and then assembled into clonotypes. Clonotypes were classified as expanded or contracted when called significant by both edgeR and NoisET, with noise models trained on biological replicates. For edgeR calls, the thresholds were a false discovery rate-adjusted p below 0.01 and a log2 fold-change of 1. As an exploratory analysis of dynamics, PCA with hierarchical clustering was applied to max-normalized trajectories of the 1000 most abundant clonotypes. The CD4 or CD8 phenotype of responding clones was assigned using the separately sequenced CD4+ and CD8+ repertoires. TCRdb trimmed the raw reads at Q25, called clones with MiXCR and kept productive beta chains. Every distinct CDR3 protein forms one entry, paired with its most common genes and DNA. Clone size and V and J calls follow TCRdb, not the original study. This sample comprises 550,000 to 700,000 distinct CDR3 sequences, 18% of them detected only once. The top ten hold around 12% of the sample.

CDR1 and CDR2 are read off the germline V gene as SGHRS and YFSETQ. The CDR3 spans 14 residues, from the cysteine through the phenylalanine. The only DNA kept is the CDR3, 42 bases in frame from the first base. The TCR originated in an adult woman who had mild COVID-19 (a few samples of this study predate the infection). The sample titles of this study are shuffled in the database, so cell type and time point are left out; the donor was told from shared clones. The sequencing input was PBMCs or a T cell subset sorted from them (not recorded which). The sequence links TRBV5-1 to TRBJ2-5; a weak D assignment points to TRBD1 (5 bases agree). The base sequence is TGCCCCAGCAGCCCGACAGCCACCATGGAGACCCAGTACTTC. This gives the protein CPSSPTATMETQYF.